This TCR beta chain was observed in a study of cytomegalovirus exposure and HLA in healthy donors. The CDR3 has 13 residues. V dropped 2 bases and J dropped 7 bases, with 9 bases sitting between them. Per germline, CDR1 LGHNA and CDR2 YSLEER. The PCR had 60 Vbeta and 13 Jbeta primers. Only in-frame clones appear in the TCRdb table, and some are missing; sequencing was by immunoSEQ multiplex PCR. The sample yields around 150,000 clones, about 74% seen once. V and J are TRBV4-3 and TRBJ1-3; D remains ambiguous. Input material: PBMCs. The TCR originated in a woman aged 45-65 years in good health and CMV-seronegative. CDR3 residues: CASSQTTRNTIYF. CDR3 sequence (DNA): TGCGCCAGCAGCCAAACTACTAGGAACACCATATATTTT.